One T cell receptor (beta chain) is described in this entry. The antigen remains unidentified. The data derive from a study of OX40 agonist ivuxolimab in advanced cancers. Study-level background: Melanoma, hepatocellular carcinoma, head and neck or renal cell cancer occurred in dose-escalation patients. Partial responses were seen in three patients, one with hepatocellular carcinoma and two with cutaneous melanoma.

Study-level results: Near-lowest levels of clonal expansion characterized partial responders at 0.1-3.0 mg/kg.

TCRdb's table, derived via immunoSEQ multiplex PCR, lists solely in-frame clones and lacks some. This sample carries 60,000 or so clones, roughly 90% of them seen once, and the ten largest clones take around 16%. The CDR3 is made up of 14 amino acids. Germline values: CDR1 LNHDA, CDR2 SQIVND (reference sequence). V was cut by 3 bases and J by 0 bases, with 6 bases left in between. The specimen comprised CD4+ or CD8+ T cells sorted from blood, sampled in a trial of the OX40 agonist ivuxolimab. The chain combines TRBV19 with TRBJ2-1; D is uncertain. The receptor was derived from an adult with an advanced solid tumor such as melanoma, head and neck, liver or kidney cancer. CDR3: CASSMASSYNEQFF. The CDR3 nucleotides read TGTGCCAGTAGTATGGCAAGCTCCTACAATGAGCAGTTCTTC. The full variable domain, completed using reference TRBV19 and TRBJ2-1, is DGGITQSPKYLFRKEGQNVTLSCEQNLNHDAMYWYRQDPGQGLRLIYYSQIVNDFQKGDIAEGYSVSREKKESFPLTVTSAQKNPTAFYLCASSMASSYNEQFFGPGTRLTVL.